The present TCR beta chain was sequenced within a study of cytomegalovirus exposure and HLA in healthy donors. Trimming shortened V by 10 bases and J by 0 bases, and 16 bases separated the two germline ends. The CDR3 has 15 residues. Germline V lookup: CDR1 LGHNT, CDR2 FRNRAP. Some clones are missing from TCRdb's copy, which holds only in-frame ones; the method was immunoSEQ multiplex PCR. The data contain roughly 120,000 clones, approximately 94% of them singletons. The sequencing sample was made of PBMCs. The TCR comes from a woman aged 18-30 years in good health and CMV-seronegative. The J gene is TRBJ2-1, the V gene TRBV12-5, with a weak D call TRBD2 (6 bases). CDR3 loop: CATTPDYYSYNEQFF. For the CDR3, the DNA is TGTGCTACCACTCCGGACTATTACTCCTACAATGAGCAGTTCTTC.